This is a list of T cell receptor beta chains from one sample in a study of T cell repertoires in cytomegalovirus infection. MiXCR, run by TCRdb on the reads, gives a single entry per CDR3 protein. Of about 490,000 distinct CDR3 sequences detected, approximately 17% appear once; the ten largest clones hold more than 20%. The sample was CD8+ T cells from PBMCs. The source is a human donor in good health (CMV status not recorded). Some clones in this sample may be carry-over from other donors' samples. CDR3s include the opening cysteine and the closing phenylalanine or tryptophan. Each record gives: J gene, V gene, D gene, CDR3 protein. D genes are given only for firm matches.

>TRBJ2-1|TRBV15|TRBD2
CATSSGGAGWYNEQFF
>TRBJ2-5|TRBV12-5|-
CASGFMDLPRETQYF
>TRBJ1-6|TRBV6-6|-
CASSYHDVRHF
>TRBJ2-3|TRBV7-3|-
CASSLVGVADTQYF
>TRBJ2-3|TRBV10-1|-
CASTEGGLDTQYF
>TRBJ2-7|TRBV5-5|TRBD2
CASSLQTSDDEQYF
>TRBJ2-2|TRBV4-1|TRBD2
CASSPQFLPRLAGETGELFF
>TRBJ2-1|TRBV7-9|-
CASPPSGLVGDEQFF
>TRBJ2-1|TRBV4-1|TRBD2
CASSQARLAGVGNEQFF
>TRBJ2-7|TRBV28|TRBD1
CASSPRTGLTSEQYF
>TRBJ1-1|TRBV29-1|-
CSVERRVEDFF
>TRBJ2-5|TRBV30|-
CAWKGGRDQETQYF
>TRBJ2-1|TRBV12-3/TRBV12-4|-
CASSSPFSPNEQFF
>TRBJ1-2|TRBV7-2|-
CASSPPGGLGYGYTF
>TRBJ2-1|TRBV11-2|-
CASSLISPSGNEQFF
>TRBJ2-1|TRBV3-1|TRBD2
CASSERGLHNEQFF
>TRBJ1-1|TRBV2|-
CASSENSAQAFF
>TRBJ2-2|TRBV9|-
CASSVSNTGELFF
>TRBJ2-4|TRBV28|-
CATSDGNIQYF
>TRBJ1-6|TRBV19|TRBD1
CASTNGQGVVSPLHF
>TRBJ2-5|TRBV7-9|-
CASSPLLTGETQYF
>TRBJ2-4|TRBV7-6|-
CASSRSPKNIQYF
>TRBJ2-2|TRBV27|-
CASSFGGRDTGELFF
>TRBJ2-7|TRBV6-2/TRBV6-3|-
CASRTGFSYEQYF
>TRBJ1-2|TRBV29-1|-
CSVEGAQGGTGTLQGYGYTF
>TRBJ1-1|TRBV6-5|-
CASSYARGARTEAFF
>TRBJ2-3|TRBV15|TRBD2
CATSRGSGRTDTQYF
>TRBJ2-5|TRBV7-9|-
CASSTIGGDKKETQYF
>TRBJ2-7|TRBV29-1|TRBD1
CSVEGTGDYEQYF
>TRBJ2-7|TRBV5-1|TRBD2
CASSLRERGDYEQYF
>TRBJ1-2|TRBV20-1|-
CSARDLTEGGLYGYTF
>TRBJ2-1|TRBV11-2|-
CASSLVSGSNYNEQFF
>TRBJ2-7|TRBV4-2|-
CASSQPSDSGIPSYEQYF
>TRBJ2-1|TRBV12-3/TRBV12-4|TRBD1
CASSLRTGFNEQFF
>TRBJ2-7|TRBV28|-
CASTQEGWRSYEQYF
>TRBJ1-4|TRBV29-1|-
CSVEDLGWATNEKLFF
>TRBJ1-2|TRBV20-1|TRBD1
CSARLFTGDGYTF
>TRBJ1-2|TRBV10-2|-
CASSDTGPRGGYTF
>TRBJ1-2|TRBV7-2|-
CASSLALTGSSSGYTF
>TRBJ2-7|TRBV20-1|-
CSARRERGEQYF
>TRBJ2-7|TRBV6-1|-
CASSEAREGGHEQYF
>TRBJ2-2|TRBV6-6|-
CASIPTTGTPLNTGELFF
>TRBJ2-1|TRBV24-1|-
CATSQGLFSYNEQFF
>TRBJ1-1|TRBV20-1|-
CSASVRHMNTEAFF
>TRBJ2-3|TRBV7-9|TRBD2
CASSRGGGPADTQYF
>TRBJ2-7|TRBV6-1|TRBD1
CATDRGSYEQYF
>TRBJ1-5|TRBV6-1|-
CASRNLRGVSQPQHF
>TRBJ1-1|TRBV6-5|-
CASSYGAVNTEAFF
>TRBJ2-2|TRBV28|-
CASTPSVEGLTGELFF
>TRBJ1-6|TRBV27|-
CASSSGRGGSYNSPLHF
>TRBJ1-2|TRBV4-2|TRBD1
CASSLRTGTGGDYGYTF
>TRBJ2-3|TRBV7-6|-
CTSSPLGSTDTQYF
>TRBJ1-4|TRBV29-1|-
CSVKVALNEKLFF
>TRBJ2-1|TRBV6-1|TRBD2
CATMWVAGDNEQFF
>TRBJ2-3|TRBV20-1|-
CSARDGATTDTQYF
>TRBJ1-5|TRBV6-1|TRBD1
CASIGTGFNQPQHF
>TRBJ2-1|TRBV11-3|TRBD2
CASSQPGLLNNEQFF
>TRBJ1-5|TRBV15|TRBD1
CATSRGRQGEDQPQHF
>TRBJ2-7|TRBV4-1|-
CASSHGREEQYF